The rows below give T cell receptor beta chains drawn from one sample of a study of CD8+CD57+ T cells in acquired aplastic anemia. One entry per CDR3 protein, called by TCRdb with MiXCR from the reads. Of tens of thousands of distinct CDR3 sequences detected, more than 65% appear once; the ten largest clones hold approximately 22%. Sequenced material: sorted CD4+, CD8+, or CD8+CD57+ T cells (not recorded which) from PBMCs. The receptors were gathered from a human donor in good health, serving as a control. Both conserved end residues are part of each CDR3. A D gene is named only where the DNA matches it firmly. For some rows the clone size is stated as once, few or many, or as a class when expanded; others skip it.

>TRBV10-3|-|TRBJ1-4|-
TGTGCCTTCAGCGTAACGGGGGGAGTTAATGAAAAACTGTTTTTT
CAFSVTGGVNEKLFF
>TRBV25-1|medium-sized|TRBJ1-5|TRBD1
TGTGCCAGCAGTCCTCGGACAGGGGGTCAGCCCCAGCATTTT
CASSPRTGGQPQHF
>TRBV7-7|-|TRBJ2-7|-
TGTGCTAGCAGCTTTAATCCTTCCTACGAGCAGTACTTC
CASSFNPSYEQYF
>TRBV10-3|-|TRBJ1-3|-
TGTGCCATCAGTGAGTCCCGGGACGGCCACTCTGGAAACACCATATATTTT
CAISESRDGHSGNTIYF
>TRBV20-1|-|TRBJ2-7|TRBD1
TGCAGTGCTAGAAGTGACAGGGGGTACGAGCAGTACTTC
CSARSDRGYEQYF
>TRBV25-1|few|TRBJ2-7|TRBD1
TGTGCCAGCAGCAGAACAGGGGAAGACTACGAGCAGTACTTC
CASSRTGEDYEQYF
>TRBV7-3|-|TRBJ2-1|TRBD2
TGTGCCAGCAGTCCTAGCGGGGATTCCTACAATGAGCAGTTCTTC
CASSPSGDSYNEQFF
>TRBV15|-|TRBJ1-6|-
TGTGCCACCAGCACCCCTGGAGGGATGTCCTATAATTCACCCCTCCACTTT
CATSTPGGMSYNSPLHF
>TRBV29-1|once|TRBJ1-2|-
TGCAGCGTTGAGGACGGCGAGGGCTATGGCTACACCTTC
CSVEDGEGYGYTF
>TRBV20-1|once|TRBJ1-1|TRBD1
TGCAGTGCTAGAGCGCGTAGGGGGCCGGACACTGAAGCTTTCTTT
CSARARRGPDTEAFF
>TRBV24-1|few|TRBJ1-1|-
TGTGCCACCAGTGATTCGGGGGCACGGAACACTGAAGCTTTCTTT
CATSDSGARNTEAFF
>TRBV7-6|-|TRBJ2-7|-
TGTGCTAGCAGCGCACAGAATTCCTACGAGCAGTACTTC
CASSAQNSYEQYF
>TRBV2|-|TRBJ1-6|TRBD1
TGTGCCAGCAACCAGGGGGAGTTCGATTCACCCCTCCACTTT
CASNQGEFDSPLHF
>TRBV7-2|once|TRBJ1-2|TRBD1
TGTGCCGGCAGCTGGGGGACAGGGGGCAGGGATGGCTACACCTTC
CAGSWGTGGRDGYTF
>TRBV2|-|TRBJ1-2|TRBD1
TGTGCCAGCATACAGGGGGCGCTTGGCTACACCTTC
CASIQGALGYTF
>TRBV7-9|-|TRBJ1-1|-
TGTGCCAGCAGCTTGGACCCTAACACTGAAGCTTTCTTT
CASSLDPNTEAFF
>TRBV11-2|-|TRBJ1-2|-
TGTGCCAGCAGCTTAGGTGATTATGGCTACACCTTC
CASSLGDYGYTF
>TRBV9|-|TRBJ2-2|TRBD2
TGTGCCAGCAGGCCGACTAGCGGGGGGGAAAAGAACACCGGGGAGCTGCTTTTT
CASRPTSGGEKNTGELLF
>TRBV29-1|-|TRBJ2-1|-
TGCAGCTCGAAATTATCAGGGACTGAGCAGTTCTTC
CSSKLSGTEQFF
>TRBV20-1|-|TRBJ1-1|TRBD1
TGCAGTGCTAGAGGGACAGGGAACACTGAAGCTTTCTTT
CSARGTGNTEAFF
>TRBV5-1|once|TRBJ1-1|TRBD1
TGCGCCAGCAGCTTGGGACAGGGCACCATGAACACTGAAGCTTTCTTT
CASSLGQGTMNTEAFF
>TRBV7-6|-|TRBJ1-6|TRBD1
TGTGCCAGCAGCACAGGACAGGCCTGGAATTCACCCCTCCACTTT
CASSTGQAWNSPLHF
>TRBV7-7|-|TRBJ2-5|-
TGTGCCAGCAGCTTAGTGGCGGAAGAGACCCAGTACTTC
CASSLVAEETQYF
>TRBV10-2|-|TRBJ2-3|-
TGCGCCAGCAGTGGGCCCACTAGCACAGATACGCAGTATTTT
CASSGPTSTDTQYF
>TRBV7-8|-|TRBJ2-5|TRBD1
TGTGCCAGCAGCTTGGACAGGGGAGAGACCCAGTACTTC
CASSLDRGETQYF
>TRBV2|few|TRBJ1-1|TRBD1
TGTGCCAGCGCCCGCGGACAGGGCGCAACTGAAGCTTTCTTT
CASARGQGATEAFF
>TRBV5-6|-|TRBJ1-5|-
TGTGCCAGCAGCTTGGGAGGGTATAGCAATCAGCCCCAGCATTTT
CASSLGGYSNQPQHF
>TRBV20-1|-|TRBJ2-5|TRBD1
TGCAGTGCTAGAGCGGACAGGGTGAGGGAGACCCAGTACTTC
CSARADRVRETQYF
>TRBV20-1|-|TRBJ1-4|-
TGCAGTGCTAGAGATCGTTTGACAGCAACTAATGAAAAACTGTTTTTT
CSARDRLTATNEKLFF
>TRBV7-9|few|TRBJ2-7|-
TGTGCCAGCAGCTTGGACAGCTCCTACGAGCAGTACTTC
CASSLDSSYEQYF
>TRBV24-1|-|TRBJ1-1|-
TGTGCCACCAAGGGCAGAACAGGGAACACTGAAGCTTTCTTT
CATKGRTGNTEAFF
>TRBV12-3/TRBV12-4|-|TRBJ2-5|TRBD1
TGTGCCAGCAGCCAAGATTATGACAGGGGGTGGGAGACCCAGTACTTC
CASSQDYDRGWETQYF
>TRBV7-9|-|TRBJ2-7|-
TGTGCCAGCAGCCGAGGACGCTACGAGCAGTACTTC
CASSRGRYEQYF
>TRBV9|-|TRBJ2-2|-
TGTGCCAGCAGCGTCCGTGGGAATGGGGAGCTGTTTTTT
CASSVRGNGELFF
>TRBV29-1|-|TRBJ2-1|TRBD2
TGCAGCGTTGAGGAGGCGGAGCGGGAGAAAATGATCTTC
CSVEEAEREKMIF
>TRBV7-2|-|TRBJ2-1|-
TGTGCCAGCAGCTTGCGGCAGGGGAATGAGCAGTTCTTC
CASSLRQGNEQFF
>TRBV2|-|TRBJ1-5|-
TGTGCCAGCACCCCCGGGGCATGGCGCAATCAGCCCCAGCATTTT
CASTPGAWRNQPQHF
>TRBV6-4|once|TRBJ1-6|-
TGTGCCAGCAGTGAAACAGGGTCCTCGCCCCTCCACTTT
CASSETGSSPLHF
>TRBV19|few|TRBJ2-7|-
TGTGCCAGTAGTATTGGGGTAGGAGCCTACGAGCAGTACTTC
CASSIGVGAYEQYF
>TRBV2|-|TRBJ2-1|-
TGTGCCAGCAGTGCCACTAGGTTGACAAACAATGAGCAGTTCTTC
CASSATRLTNNEQFF
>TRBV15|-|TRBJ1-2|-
TGTGCCACCAGCAGCAAGGGTTATGGCTACACCTTC
CATSSKGYGYTF
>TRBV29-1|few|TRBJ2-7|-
TGCAGCGTCGGGCCAGGAACCTACGAGCAGTACTTC
CSVGPGTYEQYF
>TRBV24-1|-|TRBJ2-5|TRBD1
TGTGCCACCAGGGGACAGGGGACGGAGACCCAGTACTTC
CATRGQGTETQYF
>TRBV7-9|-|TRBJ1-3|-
TGTGCCAGCAGCTCGGAGAACACCATATATTTT
CASSSENTIYF
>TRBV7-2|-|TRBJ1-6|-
TGTGCCAGCAGCGCCACAATGGGATCACCCCTCCACTTT
CASSATMGSPLHF
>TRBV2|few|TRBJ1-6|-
TGTGCCAGCAGTGGACAATTCTCACCCCTCCACTTT
CASSGQFSPLHF
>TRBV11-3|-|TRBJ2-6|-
TGTGCCAGCAGCCCCCACAACGTCCTGACTTTC
CASSPHNVLTF
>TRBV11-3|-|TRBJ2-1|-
TGTGCCAGCAGCTTAGCCGTCCGGATGGAGCAGTTCTTC
CASSLAVRMEQFF
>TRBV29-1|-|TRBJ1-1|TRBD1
TGCAGCGCAGACAGGGGAGGGACTGAAGCTTTCTTT
CSADRGGTEAFF
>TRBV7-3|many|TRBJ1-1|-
TGTGCCAGCAGCTTAATGCGGGTTGTAGGGACTAGCGGGGACACTGAAGCTTTCTTT
CASSLMRVVGTSGDTEAFF
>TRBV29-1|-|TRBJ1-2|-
TGCAGCGCGGACAGTTATGGCTACACCTTC
CSADSYGYTF
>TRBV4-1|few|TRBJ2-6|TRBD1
TGCGCCAGCAGCCAGAGGGCAGGGGGCTCTGGGGCCAACGTCCTGACTTTC
CASSQRAGGSGANVLTF
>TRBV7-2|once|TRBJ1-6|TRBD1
TGTGCCAGCAGCGACAGGGCGAATGATAATTCACCCCTCCACTTT
CASSDRANDNSPLHF
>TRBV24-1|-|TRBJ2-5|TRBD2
TGTGCCACCAGACTAGCGGGAGGGGAGACCCAGTACTTC
CATRLAGGETQYF
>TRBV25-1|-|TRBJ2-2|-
TGTGCCAGCAGTGAAGAGATAGCGGAGACCGGGGAGCTGTTTTTT
CASSEEIAETGELFF
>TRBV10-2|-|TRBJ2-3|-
TGTGCCAGCAGCGCCCAAAGCACAGATACGCAGTATTTT
CASSAQSTDTQYF
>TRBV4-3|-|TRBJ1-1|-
TGCGCCAGCAGCCAGAACACTGAAGCTCTCTTT
CASSQNTEALF